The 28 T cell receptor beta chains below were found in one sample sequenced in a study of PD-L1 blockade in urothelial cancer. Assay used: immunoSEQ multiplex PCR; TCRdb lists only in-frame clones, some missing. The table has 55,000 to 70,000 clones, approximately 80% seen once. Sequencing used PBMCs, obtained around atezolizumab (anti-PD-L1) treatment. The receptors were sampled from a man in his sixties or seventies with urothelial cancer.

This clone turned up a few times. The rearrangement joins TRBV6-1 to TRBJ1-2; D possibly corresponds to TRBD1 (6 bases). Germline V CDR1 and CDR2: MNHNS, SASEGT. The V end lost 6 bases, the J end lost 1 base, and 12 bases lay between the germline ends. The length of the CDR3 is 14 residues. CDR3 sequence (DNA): TGTGCCAGCAGCCGGGACACCAATAACTATGGCTACACCTTC. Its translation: CASSRDTNNYGYTF.

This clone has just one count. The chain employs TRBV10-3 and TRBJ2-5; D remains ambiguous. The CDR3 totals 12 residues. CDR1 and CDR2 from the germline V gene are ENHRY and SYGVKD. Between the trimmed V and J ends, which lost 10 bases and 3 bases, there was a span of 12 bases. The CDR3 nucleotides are TGTGCCACCACTGACTTAGAAGAGACCCAGTACTTC. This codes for CATTDLEETQYF.

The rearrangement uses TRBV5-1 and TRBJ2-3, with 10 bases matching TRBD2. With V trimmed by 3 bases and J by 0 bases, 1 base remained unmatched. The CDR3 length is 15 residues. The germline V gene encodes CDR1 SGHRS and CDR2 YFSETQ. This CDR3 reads CASSSTSGSTDTQYF. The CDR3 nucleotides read TGCGCCAGCAGCTCGACTAGCGGGAGCACAGATACGCAGTATTTT.

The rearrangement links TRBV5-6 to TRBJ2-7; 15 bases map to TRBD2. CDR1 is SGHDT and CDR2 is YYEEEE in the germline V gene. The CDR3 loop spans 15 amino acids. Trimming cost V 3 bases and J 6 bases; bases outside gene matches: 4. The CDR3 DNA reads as TGTGCCAGCAGCTGGACTAGCGGGAGGGCCGTCGAGCAGTACTTC. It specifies CASSWTSGRAVEQYF.

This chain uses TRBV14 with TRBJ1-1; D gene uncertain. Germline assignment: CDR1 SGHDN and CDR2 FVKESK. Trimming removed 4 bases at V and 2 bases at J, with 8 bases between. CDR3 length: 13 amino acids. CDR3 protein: CASSRSKNTEAFF. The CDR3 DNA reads TGTGCCAGCAGCCGGAGTAAAAACACTGAAGCTTTCTTT.

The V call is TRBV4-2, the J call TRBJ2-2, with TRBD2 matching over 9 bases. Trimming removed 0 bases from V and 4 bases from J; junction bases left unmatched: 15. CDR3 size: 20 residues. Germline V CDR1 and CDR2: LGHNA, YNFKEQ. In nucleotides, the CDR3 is TGTGCCAGCAGCCAAGATAGGGGGCGAGGCCTAGCGGGGCGCACCGGGGAGCTGTTTTTT. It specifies CASSQDRGRGLAGRTGELFF.

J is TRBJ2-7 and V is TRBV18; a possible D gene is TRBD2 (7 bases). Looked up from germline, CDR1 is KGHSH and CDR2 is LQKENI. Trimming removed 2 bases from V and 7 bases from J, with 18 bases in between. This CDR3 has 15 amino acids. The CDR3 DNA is TGTGCCAGCTCACCATTACCGGGGGCTAGCGGTGAGCAGTACTTC. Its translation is CASSPLPGASGEQYF.

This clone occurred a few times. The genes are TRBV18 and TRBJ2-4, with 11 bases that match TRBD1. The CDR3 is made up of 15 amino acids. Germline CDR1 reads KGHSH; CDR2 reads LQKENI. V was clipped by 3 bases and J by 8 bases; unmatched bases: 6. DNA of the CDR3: TGTGCCAGCTCACCGGACAGGGGGCAGATTGACATTCAGTACTTC. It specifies CASSPDRGQIDIQYF.

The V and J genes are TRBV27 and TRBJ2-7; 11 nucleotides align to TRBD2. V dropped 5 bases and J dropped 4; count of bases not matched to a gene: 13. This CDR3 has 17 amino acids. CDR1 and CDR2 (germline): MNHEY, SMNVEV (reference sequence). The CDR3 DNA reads TGTGCCAGCAGTCGGACTAGCGGGTCGCACCCCGTTTACGAGCAGTACTTC. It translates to CASSRTSGSHPVYEQYF.

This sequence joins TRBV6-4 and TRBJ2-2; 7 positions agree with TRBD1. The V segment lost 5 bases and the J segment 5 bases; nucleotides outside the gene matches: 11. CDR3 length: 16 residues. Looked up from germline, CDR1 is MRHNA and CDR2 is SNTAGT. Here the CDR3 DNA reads TGTGCCAGCAGTCTTACGGGACAGAGCTTTACCGGGGAGCTGTTTTTT. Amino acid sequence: CASSLTGQSFTGELFF.

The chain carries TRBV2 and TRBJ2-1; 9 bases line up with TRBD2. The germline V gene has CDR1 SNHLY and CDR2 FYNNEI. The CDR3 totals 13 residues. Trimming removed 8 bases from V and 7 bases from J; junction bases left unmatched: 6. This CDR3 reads CASGGRAQNEQFF. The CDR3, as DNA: TGTGCCAGCGGCGGGAGGGCCCAGAATGAGCAGTTCTTC.

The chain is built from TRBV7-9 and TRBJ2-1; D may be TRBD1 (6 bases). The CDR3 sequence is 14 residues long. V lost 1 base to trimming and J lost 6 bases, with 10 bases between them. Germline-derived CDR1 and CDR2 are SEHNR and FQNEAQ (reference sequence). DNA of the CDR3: TGTGCCAGCAGCTTAGGGGGGCTCCGCAATGAGCAGTTCTTC. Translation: CASSLGGLRNEQFF.

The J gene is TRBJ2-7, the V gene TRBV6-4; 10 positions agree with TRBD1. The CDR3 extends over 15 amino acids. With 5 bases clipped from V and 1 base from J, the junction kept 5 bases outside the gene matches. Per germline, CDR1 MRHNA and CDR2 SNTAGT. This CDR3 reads CASSNRDRGSYEQYF. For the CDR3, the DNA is TGTGCCAGCAGTAACCGGGACAGGGGTTCCTACGAGCAGTACTTC.

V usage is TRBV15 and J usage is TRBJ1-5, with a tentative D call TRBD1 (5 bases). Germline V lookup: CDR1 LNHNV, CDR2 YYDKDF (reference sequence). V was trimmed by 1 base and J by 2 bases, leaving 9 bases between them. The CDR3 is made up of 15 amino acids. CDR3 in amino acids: CATSRAGSGNQPQHF. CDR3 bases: TGTGCCACCAGCAGAGCAGGGTCGGGCAATCAGCCCCAGCATTTT.

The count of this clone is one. The CDR3 here is CASSWDRDSYEQYF. DNA for the CDR3: TGTGCCAGCAGTTGGGACAGGGACTCCTACGAGCAGTACTTC. This chain joins TRBV6-5 and TRBJ2-7; 9 bases fit TRBD1. Germline V gives CDR1 MNHEY, CDR2 SVGAGI. The length of the CDR3 is 14 residues. V lost 4 bases to trimming and J lost 0 bases; unmatched junction nucleotides: 1.

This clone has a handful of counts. This chain's CDR3 is CASSFGGRQPQHF. The CDR3 DNA reads as TGTGCCAGCAGTTTCGGGGGGCGTCAGCCCCAGCATTTT. This rearrangement joins TRBV27 to TRBJ1-5; a weak D match, TRBD1 (6 bases). The ends were cut back, 3 bases at V and 6 bases at J, with 9 bases in the middle. Germline V gene sequence: CDR1 MNHEY, CDR2 SMNVEV (reference sequence). This CDR3 region has 13 residues.

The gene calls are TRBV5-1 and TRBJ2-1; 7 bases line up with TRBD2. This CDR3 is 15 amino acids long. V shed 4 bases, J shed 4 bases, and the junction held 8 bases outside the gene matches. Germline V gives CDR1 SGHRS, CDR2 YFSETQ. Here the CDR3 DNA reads TGCGCCAGCAGCGCGGCGGGAGACATATACAATGAGCAGTTCTTC. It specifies CASSAAGDIYNEQFF.

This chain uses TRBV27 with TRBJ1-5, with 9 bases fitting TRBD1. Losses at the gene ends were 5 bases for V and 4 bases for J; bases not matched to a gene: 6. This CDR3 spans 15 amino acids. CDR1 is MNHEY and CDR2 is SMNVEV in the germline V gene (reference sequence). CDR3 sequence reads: CASSRRTGENQPQHF. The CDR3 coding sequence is TGTGCCAGCAGTCGACGGACAGGGGAGAATCAGCCCCAGCATTTT.

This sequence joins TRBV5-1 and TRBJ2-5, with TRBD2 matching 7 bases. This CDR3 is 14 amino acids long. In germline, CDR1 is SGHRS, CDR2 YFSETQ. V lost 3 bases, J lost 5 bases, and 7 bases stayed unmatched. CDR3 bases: TGCGCCAGCAGCTCTTCGAGGGGAGGGGAGACCCAGTACTTC. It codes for CASSSSRGGETQYF.

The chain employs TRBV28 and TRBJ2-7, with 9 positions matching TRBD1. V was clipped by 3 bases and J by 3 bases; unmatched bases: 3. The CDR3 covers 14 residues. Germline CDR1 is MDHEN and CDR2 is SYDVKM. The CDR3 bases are TGTGCCAGCAGTTTTGTGGACAGGGGCTACGAGCAGTACTTC. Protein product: CASSFVDRGYEQYF.

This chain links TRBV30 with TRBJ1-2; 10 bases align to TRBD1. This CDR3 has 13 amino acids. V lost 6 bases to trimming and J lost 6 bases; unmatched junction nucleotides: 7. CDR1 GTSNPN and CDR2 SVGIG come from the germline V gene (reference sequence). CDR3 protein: CACWTGTGDGYTF. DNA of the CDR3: TGTGCCTGCTGGACCGGGACAGGGGATGGCTACACCTTC.

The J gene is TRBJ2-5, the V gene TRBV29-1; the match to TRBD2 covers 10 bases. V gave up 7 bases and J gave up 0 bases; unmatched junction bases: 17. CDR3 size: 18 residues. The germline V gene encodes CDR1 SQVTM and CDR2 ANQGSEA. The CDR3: CSAALAGVRGVYQETQYF. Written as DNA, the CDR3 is TGCAGCGCCGCTCTAGCGGGAGTCCGAGGGGTGTACCAAGAGACCCAGTACTTC.

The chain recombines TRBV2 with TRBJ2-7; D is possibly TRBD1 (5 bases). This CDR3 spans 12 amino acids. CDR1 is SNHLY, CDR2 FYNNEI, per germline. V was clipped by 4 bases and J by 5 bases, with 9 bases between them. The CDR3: CASSVTGHEQYF. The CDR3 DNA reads TGTGCCAGCAGTGTAACAGGCCACGAGCAGTACTTC.

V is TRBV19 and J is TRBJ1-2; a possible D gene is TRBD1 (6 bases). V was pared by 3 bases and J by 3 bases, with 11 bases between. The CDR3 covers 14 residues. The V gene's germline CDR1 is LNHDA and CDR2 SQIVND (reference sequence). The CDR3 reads CASSIFHRDYGYTF. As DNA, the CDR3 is TGTGCCAGTAGTATCTTCCACAGGGACTATGGCTACACCTTC.

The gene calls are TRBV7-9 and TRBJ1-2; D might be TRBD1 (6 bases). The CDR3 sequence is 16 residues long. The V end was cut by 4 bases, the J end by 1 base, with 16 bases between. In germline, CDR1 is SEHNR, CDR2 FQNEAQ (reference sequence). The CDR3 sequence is CASSSLGGGLNYGYTF. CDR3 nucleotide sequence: TGTGCCAGCAGCTCCCTGGGGGGGGGCCTTAACTATGGCTACACCTTC.

CDR3 DNA: TGTGCCAGCAGCGCGAGTCCGGGACATTCTATAGGCTACACCTTC. This encodes CASSASPGHSIGYTF. This rearrangement joins TRBV9 to TRBJ1-2, with a weak D call TRBD1 (6 bases). The CDR3 covers 15 residues. Trimming took off 3 bases at V and 8 bases at J, with 20 bases between the two ends. The germline V gene has CDR1 SGDLS and CDR2 YYNGEE. Full variable domain (rest looked up from reference TRBV9 and TRBJ1-2): DSGVTQTPKHLITATGQRVTLRCSPRSGDLSVYWYQQSLDQGLQFLIQYYNGEERAKGNILERFSAQQFPDLHSELNLSSLELGDSALYFCASSASPGHSIGYTFGSGTRLTVV.

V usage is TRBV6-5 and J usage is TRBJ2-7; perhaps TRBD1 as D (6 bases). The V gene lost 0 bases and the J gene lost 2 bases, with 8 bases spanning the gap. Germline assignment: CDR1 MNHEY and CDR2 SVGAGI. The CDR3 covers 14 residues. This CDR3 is CASSYSDRAYEQYF. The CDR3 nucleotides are TGTGCCAGCAGTTACTCGGACAGAGCCTACGAGCAGTACTTC.

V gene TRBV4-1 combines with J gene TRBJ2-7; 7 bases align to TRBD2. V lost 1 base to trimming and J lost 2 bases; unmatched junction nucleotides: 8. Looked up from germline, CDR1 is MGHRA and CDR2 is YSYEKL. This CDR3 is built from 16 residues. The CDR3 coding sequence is TGCGCCAGCAGCCAAGTCTGGGGGACTACCCCCTACGAGCAGTACTTC. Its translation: CASSQVWGTTPYEQYF.